The clone carrying this T cell receptor (beta chain) was counted only a few times. As yet, its antigen is unknown. Germline V gene sequence: CDR1 SGDLS, CDR2 YYNGEE. The CDR3 has 14 amino acids. V shed 5 bases and J 2 bases; nucleotides not matched to a gene: 6. The sample is drawn from a study of Graves' ophthalmopathy and Graves' hyperthyroidism. Study outcomes and limitations: Blood also carried most expanded thyroid clonotypes exceeding 0.001 frequency. Ophthalmopathy versus stable hyperthyroidism: 13-signature model gave under 90% sensitivity, 75% to 82% specificity. The study's model predicted ophthalmopathy progression at around 70% sensitivity and 72% to 85% specificity.

Scientists amplified the TCR beta CDR3 regions from RNA transcripts. Investigators did first-round RT-PCR with HTBI primers, then second-round multiplex PCR. MiXCR, applied by TCRdb to the multiplex PCR reads, yields one record per CDR3 protein. The sample yields hundreds of thousands of distinct CDR3 sequences, roughly 41% seen once. Active ophthalmopathy (CAS at least 3, NOSPECS at least 4), lasting under 3 months. The chain is built from TRBV9 and TRBJ2-7; 8 bases match TRBD1. This sequence was found in an adult man with Graves' ophthalmopathy. The material sequenced was peripheral blood. As DNA, the CDR3 is TGTGCCAGCAGTAGACAGGGGACTGCCTACGAGCAGTACTTC. Translated: CASSRQGTAYEQYF.